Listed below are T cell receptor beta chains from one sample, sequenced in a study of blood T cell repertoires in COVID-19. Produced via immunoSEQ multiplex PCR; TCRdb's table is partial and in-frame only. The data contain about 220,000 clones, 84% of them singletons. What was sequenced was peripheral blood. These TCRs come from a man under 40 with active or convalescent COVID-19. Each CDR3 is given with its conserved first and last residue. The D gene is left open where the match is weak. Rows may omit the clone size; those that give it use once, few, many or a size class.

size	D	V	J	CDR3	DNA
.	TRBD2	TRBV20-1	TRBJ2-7	CSASSLVSPSGVIF	TGCAGTGCTAGTTCCTTAGTAAGTCCTAGCGGGGTAATCTTC
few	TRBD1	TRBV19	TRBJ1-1	CASNPARGVLTEAFF	TGTGCCAGTAATCCCGCCAGGGGGGTGCTAACTGAAGCTTTCTTT
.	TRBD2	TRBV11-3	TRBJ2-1	CASSFSGSGANEQFF	TGTGCCAGCAGCTTTAGCGGGAGCGGTGCGAATGAGCAGTTCTTC
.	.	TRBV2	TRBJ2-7	CASSALAASYEQYF	TGTGCCAGCAGTGCATTAGCTGCGAGCTACGAGCAGTACTTC
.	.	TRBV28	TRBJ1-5	CASRRLGTDNQPQHF	TGTGCCAGCAGGCGCCTAGGGACTGATAATCAGCCCCAGCATTTT
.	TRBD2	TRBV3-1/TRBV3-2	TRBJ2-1	CASSHTLGTSGGAYDEQFF	TGTGCCAGCAGCCACACACTTGGGACTAGCGGAGGGGCCTACGATGAGCAGTTCTTC
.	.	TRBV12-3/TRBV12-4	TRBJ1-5	CASTAGPDQPQHF	TGTGCCAGCACCGCGGGTCCTGATCAGCCCCAGCATTTT
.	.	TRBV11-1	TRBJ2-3	CASSHGPKDTQYF	TGTGCCAGCAGCCATGGGCCTAAGGATACGCAGTATTTT
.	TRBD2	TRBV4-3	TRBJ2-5	CASSHRAGGPISETQYF	TGCGCCAGCAGCCACCGAGCGGGGGGGCCTATTTCTGAGACCCAGTACTTC
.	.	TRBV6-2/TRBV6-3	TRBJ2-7	CASSYAGYSYEQYF	TGTGCCAGCAGTTATGCCGGGTACTCCTACGAGCAGTACTTC